The 24 T cell receptor beta chains reported below all come from one sample, sequenced in a study of T cell changes during pregnancy in multiple sclerosis. Clones were read by immunoSEQ multiplex PCR, and TCRdb kept only the in-frame ones, dropping some. The table lists approximately 80,000 clones, roughly 95% of them singletons, with around 0.7% in the top ten. This specimen consisted of peripheral blood, obtained in the second trimester of pregnancy. The receptors derive from a female donor in good health, enrolled as a control in a pregnancy study.

This chain uses TRBV9 with TRBJ1-2; D is unclear. Trimming removed 0 bases at V and 2 bases at J, with 5 bases between. The CDR3 length is 13 residues. Germline V gene data show CDR1 as SGDLS and CDR2 as YYNGEE. The CDR3: CASSVDQNYGYTF. The DNA for the CDR3 is TGTGCCAGCAGCGTAGATCAGAACTATGGCTACACCTTC.

This clone was seen once. This chain links TRBV14 with TRBJ2-5, with D tentatively TRBD1 (6 bases). V was trimmed by 0 bases and J by 5 bases, leaving 10 bases between them. The germline CDR1 and CDR2 sequences are SGHDN and FVKESK. The CDR3 is made up of 14 amino acids. The chain's CDR3 is CASSQDRGVETQYF. The DNA for the CDR3 is TGTGCCAGCAGCCAAGACAGGGGTGTGGAGACCCAGTACTTC.

This clone is a singleton in its sample. The chain combines TRBV7-9 with TRBJ2-3; 8 bases map to TRBD1. Germline V gene data show CDR1 as SEHNR and CDR2 as FQNEAQ (reference sequence). V trimming: 3 bases; J trimming: 2 bases; junction bases outside the gene matches: 4. The CDR3 is 15 amino acids. The chain's CDR3 is CASSLDREYTDTQYF. DNA for the CDR3: TGTGCCAGCAGCTTGGACAGGGAGTACACAGATACGCAGTATTTT.

The V gene is TRBV7-9, the J gene TRBJ1-1; D is unresolved. This CDR3 is built from 14 residues. The ends were cut back, 2 bases at V and 1 base at J, with 8 bases in the middle. CDR1 is SEHNR and CDR2 is FQNEAQ in the germline V gene (reference sequence). DNA for the CDR3: TGTGCCAGCAGCTTATCCCATAGGAACACTGAAGCTTTCTTT. Translation: CASSLSHRNTEAFF.

This chain connects TRBV18 to TRBJ1-3; 8 bases line up with TRBD1. V lost 2 bases and J lost 0; bases outside the gene matches: 15. The CDR3 extends over 20 amino acids. Germline CDR1 KGHSH, CDR2 LQKENI. CDR3 residues: CASSPIGQGQPITSGNTIYF. CDR3 bases: TGTGCCAGCTCACCAATAGGACAGGGACAACCAATTACCTCTGGAAACACCATATATTTT.

The CDR3 sequence: CASSPGTGGSSYEQYF. DNA for the CDR3: TGTGCCAGCTCACCAGGGACAGGGGGCAGTTCTTACGAGCAGTACTTC. The V gene is TRBV18, the J gene TRBJ2-7; 12 nucleotides line up with TRBD1. The trim removed 2 bases at V and 4 bases at J, leaving 6 bases unmatched. The CDR3 contains 16 residues. In germline, CDR1 is KGHSH, CDR2 LQKENI.

This chain joins TRBV7-3 and TRBJ1-1; D call uncertain. The germline gives CDR1 SGHTA, CDR2 FQGTGA. CDR3 size: 16 residues. Trimming took off 0 bases at V and 0 bases at J, with 11 bases between the two ends. As DNA, the CDR3 is TGTGCCAGCAGCTTAACGTTTGGCAGGTTGAACACTGAAGCTTTCTTT. Its translation: CASSLTFGRLNTEAFF.

This clone turned up a few times. V and J are TRBV20-1 and TRBJ1-1; D gene unclear. The V gene's germline CDR1 is DFQATT and CDR2 SNEGSKA (reference sequence). V was shortened by 7 bases and J by 3 bases, with 9 bases between the two germline ends. The CDR3 loop spans 11 amino acids. The CDR3 DNA sequence: TGCAGTGTCGGGAGATACACTGAAGCTTTCTTT. Translation gives CSVGRYTEAFF.

The J gene is TRBJ2-2, the V gene TRBV7-2; 8 bases align to TRBD1. CDR3 size: 17 residues. Germline assignment: CDR1 SGHTA and CDR2 FQGNSA. V gave up 4 bases and J gave up 5 bases; unmatched junction bases: 12. Written as DNA, the CDR3 is TGTGCCAGCAGCTCCATTGGCGGACAGGGTCGGACCGGGGAGCTGTTTTTT. This sequence encodes CASSSIGGQGRTGELFF.

The J gene is TRBJ2-2, the V gene TRBV11-3, with TRBD2 matching over 8 bases. The V and J ends lost 1 base and 5 bases, in that order; junction bases with no gene match: 6. The CDR3 consists of 16 residues. Germline CDR1 reads SGHNT; CDR2 reads YENEEA. CDR3 loop: CASSLVLSGGTGELFF. CDR3 sequence (DNA): TGTGCCAGCAGCTTAGTCTTGTCGGGGGGGACCGGGGAGCTGTTTTTT.

The chain employs TRBV7-2 and TRBJ2-7; 9 bases agree with TRBD1. The V and J ends lost 4 bases and 0 bases, in that order; junction bases with no gene match: 4. Looked up from germline, CDR1 is SGHTA and CDR2 is FQGNSA. The length of the CDR3 is 15 residues. The CDR3 DNA reads TGTGCCAGCAGCTCGACAGGGGGTGACTCCTACGAGCAGTACTTC. Protein product: CASSSTGGDSYEQYF.

The rearrangement links TRBV4-2 to TRBJ1-2, with 11 bases lining up with TRBD1. Germline assignment: CDR1 LGHNA and CDR2 YNFKEQ. The CDR3 contains 16 residues. V was clipped by 1 base and J by 8 bases; unmatched bases: 9. CDR3 coding DNA: TGTGCCAGCAGCCAAGCCAGGACAGGGGGCGAAGGGGGCTACACCTTC. Protein: CASSQARTGGEGGYTF.

V is TRBV11-1 and J is TRBJ2-1, with 10 positions matching TRBD2. V lost 6 bases to trimming and J lost 4 bases; unmatched junction nucleotides: 12. The germline CDR1 and CDR2 sequences are SGHAT and FQDESV (reference sequence). CDR3 length: 17 residues. The CDR3 DNA reads TGTGCCAGCAGTCCGAGGTCGGCTAGCGGGGGATACAATGAGCAGTTCTTC. This sequence encodes CASSPRSASGGYNEQFF.

The chain links TRBV5-5 to TRBJ1-5; D gene unclear. V lost 4 bases and J 0 bases, leaving 11 bases between the germline ends. Germline CDR1 and CDR2: SGHKS and YYEKEE (reference sequence). This CDR3 is 15 amino acids long. The DNA of the CDR3 is TGTGCCAGCAGCGTTACGGGTAATAGCAATCAGCCCCAGCATTTT. Translated: CASSVTGNSNQPQHF.

This sequence joins TRBV6-5 and TRBJ2-7; 9 positions match TRBD1. This CDR3 comprises 13 residues. Germline assignment: CDR1 MNHEY and CDR2 SVGAGI. V was clipped by 6 bases and J by 5 bases; unmatched bases: 5. The CDR3 sequence is CASRPQGAHEQYF. The CDR3 bases are TGTGCCAGCAGACCACAGGGGGCGCACGAGCAGTACTTC.

V usage is TRBV19 and J usage is TRBJ1-5; D not certain. Germline V gene lookup returns CDR1 LNHDA and CDR2 SQIVND (reference sequence). Deletions cut 3 bases from V and 1 base from J, with 19 bases between. The CDR3 has 18 amino acids. The CDR3 DNA reads as TGTGCCAGTAGTATTGACGGGAATATAGTAAGGAGCAATCAGCCCCAGCATTTT. Protein: CASSIDGNIVRSNQPQHF.

The chain links TRBV5-5 to TRBJ1-2; no clear D gene. Germline V gene data show CDR1 as SGHKS and CDR2 as YYEKEE (reference sequence). Between the trimmed V and J ends, which lost 4 bases and 4 bases, there was a span of 17 bases. CDR3 size: 15 residues. The CDR3 DNA follows: TGTGCCAGCAGCCCCGGAGGAGGGAACGGCTATGGCTACACCTTC. It translates to CASSPGGGNGYGYTF.

The CDR3, as DNA: TGTGCCAGCAGATCAAACAGGATCGGTTATGGCTACACCTTC. It codes for CASRSNRIGYGYTF. The chain recombines TRBV7-8 with TRBJ1-2; D may be TRBD1 (5 bases). Trimming pared 6 bases from V and 5 bases from J, leaving 16 bases between. CDR1 SGHVS and CDR2 FQNEAQ come from the germline V gene. The CDR3 length is 14 residues.

The J gene is TRBJ1-5, the V gene TRBV30; D perhaps matches TRBD1 (5 bases). The V end was cut by 2 bases, the J end by 5 bases, with 13 bases between. The germline CDR1 and CDR2 sequences are GTSNPN and SVGIG (reference sequence). This CDR3 spans 14 amino acids. CDR3 loop: CAWSPPVRDQPQHF. The CDR3 DNA follows: TGTGCCTGGAGTCCCCCTGTCAGGGATCAGCCCCAGCATTTT.

The J gene is TRBJ1-1, the V gene TRBV18, with 9 bases fitting TRBD1. CDR3 size: 14 residues. With 3 bases clipped from V and 6 bases from J, the junction kept 5 bases outside the gene matches. Germline lookup yields CDR1 KGHSH and CDR2 LQKENI. The CDR3 reads CASSPRDRVAEAFF. DNA of the CDR3: TGTGCCAGCTCACCCCGGGACAGGGTTGCTGAAGCTTTCTTT. The complete variable domain, with remaining parts taken from reference TRBV18 and TRBJ1-1, reads NAGVMQNPRHLVRRRGQEARLRCSPMKGHSHVYWYRQLPEEGLKFMVYLQKENIIDESGMPKERFSAEFPKEGPSILRIQQVVRGDSAAYFCASSPRDRVAEAFFGQGTRLTVV.

The chain couples TRBV7-3 to TRBJ1-1; D is perhaps TRBD1 (6 bases). The germline V gene has CDR1 SGHTA and CDR2 FQGTGA. The CDR3 sequence is 16 residues long. Trimming took off 5 bases at V and 4 bases at J, with 20 bases between the two ends. This CDR3 reads CASSPVGGAMSTEAFF. The CDR3 coding sequence is TGTGCCAGCAGCCCAGTGGGGGGGGCCATGAGCACTGAAGCTTTCTTT.

This sequence joins TRBV11-3 and TRBJ1-2; TRBD1 agrees at 8 bases. The CDR3 runs to 13 residues. Losses at the gene ends were 5 bases for V and 4 bases for J; bases not matched to a gene: 3. The germline gives CDR1 SGHNT, CDR2 YENEEA. This chain's CDR3 is CASSQDRGYGYTF. CDR3 bases: TGTGCCAGCAGCCAAGACAGGGGCTATGGCTACACCTTC.

The J gene is TRBJ2-5, the V gene TRBV9; TRBD2 matches at 10 bases. Germline values: CDR1 SGDLS, CDR2 YYNGEE. J was trimmed by 7 bases and V by 0 bases; bases with no gene match: 18. This CDR3 spans 19 amino acids. The CDR3 sequence: CASSVDLGGASGGLGTQYF. The CDR3 coding sequence is TGTGCCAGCAGCGTAGATTTAGGGGGGGCTAGCGGGGGTTTAGGGACCCAGTACTTC.

The gene calls are TRBV15 and TRBJ1-2; TRBD1 might be the D (6 bases). Trimming removed 0 bases from V and 0 bases from J, with 17 bases in between. The germline V gene has CDR1 LNHNV and CDR2 YYDKDF (reference sequence). The CDR3 runs 18 residues. CDR3 sequence reads: CATSRDLNPGQPNYGYTF. The CDR3, as DNA: TGTGCCACCAGCAGAGATCTTAATCCCGGACAGCCTAACTATGGCTACACCTTC.